This T cell receptor beta chain is from a study of T cells in Graves' hyperthyroidism and ophthalmopathy. TCR beta CDR3 regions were amplified from RNA. Carried out on the TCR CDR3, a first-round RT-PCR used the HTBI primer set. A single record per CDR3 protein comes from TCRdb applying MiXCR to the multiplex PCR reads. The repertoire holds 750,000 to 900,000 distinct CDR3 sequences, with 35% to 40% as singletons. Trimming removed 3 bases at V and 2 bases at J, with 14 bases between. The CDR3 has 16 residues. From germline, CDR1 is SGHNT and CDR2 YYREEE (reference sequence). With respect to this clonotype: The antigen is undetermined.

Study conclusions and caveats: Classification by a 13 V-J model distinguished ophthalmopathy from stable hyperthyroidism. Onset of ophthalmopathy came a median approximately 6.8 months after the model predicted it.

The V call is TRBV5-4, the J call TRBJ2-2; a possible D gene is TRBD2 (5 bases). The sequence was collected from a man between 18 and 35 years old with Graves' hyperthyroidism. The sequenced material came from blood. In DNA form, the CDR3 reads TGTGCCAGCAGCTCCGCCCAGCGGAGAAACACCGGGGAGCTGTTTTTT. This translates into CASSSAQRRNTGELFF.